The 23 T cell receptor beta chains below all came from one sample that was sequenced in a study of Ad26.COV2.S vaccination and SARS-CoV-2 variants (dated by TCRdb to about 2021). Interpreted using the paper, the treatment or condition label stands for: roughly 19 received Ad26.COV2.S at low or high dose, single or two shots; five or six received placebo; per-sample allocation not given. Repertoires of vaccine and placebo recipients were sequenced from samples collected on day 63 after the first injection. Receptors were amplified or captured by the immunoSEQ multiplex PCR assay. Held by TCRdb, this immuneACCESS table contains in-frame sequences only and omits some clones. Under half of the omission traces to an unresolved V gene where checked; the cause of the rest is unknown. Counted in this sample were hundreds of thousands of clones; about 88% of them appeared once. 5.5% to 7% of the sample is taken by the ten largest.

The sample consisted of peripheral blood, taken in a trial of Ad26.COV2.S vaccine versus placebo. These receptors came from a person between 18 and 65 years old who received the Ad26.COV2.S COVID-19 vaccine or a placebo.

CDR3 protein: CASSLDPGSWTEAFF. Written as DNA, the CDR3 is TGTGCCAGCTCACTTGACCCAGGGTCTTGGACTGAAGCTTTCTTT. This chain joins TRBV18 and TRBJ1-1, with a weak D call TRBD1 (5 bases). The CDR3 has 15 amino acids. Trimming took off 4 bases at V and 5 bases at J, with 17 bases between the two ends. Per germline, CDR1 KGHSH and CDR2 LQKENI.

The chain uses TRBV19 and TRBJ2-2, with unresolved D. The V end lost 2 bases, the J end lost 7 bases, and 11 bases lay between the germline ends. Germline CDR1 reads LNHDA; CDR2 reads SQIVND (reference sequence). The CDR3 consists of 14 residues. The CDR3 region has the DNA TGTGCCAGTAGTATAAGGTTGGCCAGCGGGGAGCTGTTTTTT. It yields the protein CASSIRLASGELFF.

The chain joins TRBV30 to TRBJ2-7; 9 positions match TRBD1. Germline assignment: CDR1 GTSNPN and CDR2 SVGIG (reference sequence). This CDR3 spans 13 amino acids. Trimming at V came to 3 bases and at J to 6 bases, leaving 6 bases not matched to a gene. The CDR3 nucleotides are TGTGCCTGGAGGAGACAGGGGGTTTCCGAGCAGTACTTC. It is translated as CAWRRQGVSEQYF.

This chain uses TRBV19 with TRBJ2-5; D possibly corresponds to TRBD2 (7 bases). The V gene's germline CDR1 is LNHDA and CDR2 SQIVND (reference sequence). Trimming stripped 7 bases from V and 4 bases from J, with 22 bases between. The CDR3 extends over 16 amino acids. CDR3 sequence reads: CASTPTGGASGETQYF. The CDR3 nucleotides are TGTGCCAGTACCCCGACGGGGGGCGCATCTGGAGAGACCCAGTACTTC.

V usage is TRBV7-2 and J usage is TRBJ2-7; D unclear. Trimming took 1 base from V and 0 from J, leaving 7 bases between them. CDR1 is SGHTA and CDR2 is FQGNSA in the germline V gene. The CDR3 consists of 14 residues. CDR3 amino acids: CASSLGAYSYEQYF. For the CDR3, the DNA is TGTGCCAGCAGCTTAGGGGCTTACTCCTACGAGCAGTACTTC.

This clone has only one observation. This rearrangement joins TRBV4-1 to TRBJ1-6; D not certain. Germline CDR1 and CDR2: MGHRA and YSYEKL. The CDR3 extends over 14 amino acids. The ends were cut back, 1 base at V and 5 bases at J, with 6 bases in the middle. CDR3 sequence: CASSQAIDNSPLHF. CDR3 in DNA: TGCGCCAGCAGCCAAGCCATAGATAATTCACCCCTCCACTTT.

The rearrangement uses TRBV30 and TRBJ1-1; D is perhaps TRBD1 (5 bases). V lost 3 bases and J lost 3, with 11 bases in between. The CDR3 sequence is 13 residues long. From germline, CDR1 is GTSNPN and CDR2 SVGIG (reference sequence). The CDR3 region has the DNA TGTGCCTGGAGCCTAGAGGGGTACACTGAAGCTTTCTTT. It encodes CAWSLEGYTEAFF.

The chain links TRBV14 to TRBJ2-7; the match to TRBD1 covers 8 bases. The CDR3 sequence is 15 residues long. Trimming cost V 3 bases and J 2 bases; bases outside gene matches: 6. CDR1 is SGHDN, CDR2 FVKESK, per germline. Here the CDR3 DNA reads TGTGCCAGCAGCCACTCCGGACAGGGCGCCTACGAGCAGTACTTC. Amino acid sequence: CASSHSGQGAYEQYF.

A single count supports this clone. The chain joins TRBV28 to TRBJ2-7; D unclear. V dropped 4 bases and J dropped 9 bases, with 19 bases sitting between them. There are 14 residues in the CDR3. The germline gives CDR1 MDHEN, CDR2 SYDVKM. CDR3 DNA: TGTGCCAGCAGTTCAGACGAGCCCTGGTTAGGGCAGTACTTC. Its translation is CASSSDEPWLGQYF.

The CDR3 DNA reads TGTGCCAGCAGTGACGGGGGAGTGCCGATTGATGAGCAGTTCTTC. Amino acid sequence: CASSDGGVPIDEQFF. This chain connects TRBV6-1 to TRBJ2-1; weak D call: TRBD2 (6 bases). Germline lookup yields CDR1 MNHNS and CDR2 SASEGT. This CDR3 comprises 15 residues. The ends were cut back, 3 bases at V and 8 bases at J, with 17 bases in the middle.

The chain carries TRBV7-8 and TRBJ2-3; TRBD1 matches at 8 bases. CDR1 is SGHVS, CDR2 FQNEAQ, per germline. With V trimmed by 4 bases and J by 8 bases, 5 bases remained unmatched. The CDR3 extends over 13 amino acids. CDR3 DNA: TGTGCCAGCAGCTCTGACAGGGGCGGTACGCAGTATTTT. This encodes CASSSDRGGTQYF.

Here the CDR3 DNA reads TGTGCCAGCAGGATTTACAGGGCGGACGGGGAGCTGTTTTTT. This encodes CASRIYRADGELFF. The chain has TRBV7-2 and TRBJ2-2; TRBD1 is a possible D gene (6 bases). Trimming left V 6 bases short and J 7 bases short, with 15 bases between. This CDR3 has 14 residues. Germline CDR1 is SGHTA and CDR2 is FQGNSA.

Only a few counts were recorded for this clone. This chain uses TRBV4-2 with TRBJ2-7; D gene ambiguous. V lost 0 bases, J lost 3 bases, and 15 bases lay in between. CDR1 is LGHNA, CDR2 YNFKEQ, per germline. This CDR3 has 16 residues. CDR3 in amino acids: CASSQDYGSGHYEQYF. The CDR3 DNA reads TGTGCCAGCAGCCAAGATTACGGGTCTGGTCACTACGAGCAGTACTTC.

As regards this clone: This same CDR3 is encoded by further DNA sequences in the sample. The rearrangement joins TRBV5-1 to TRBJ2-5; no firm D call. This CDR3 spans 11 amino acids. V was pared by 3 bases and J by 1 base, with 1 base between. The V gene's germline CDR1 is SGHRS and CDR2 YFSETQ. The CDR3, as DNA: TGCGCCAGCAGCTCCCAAGAGACCCAGTACTTC. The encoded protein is CASSSQETQYF.

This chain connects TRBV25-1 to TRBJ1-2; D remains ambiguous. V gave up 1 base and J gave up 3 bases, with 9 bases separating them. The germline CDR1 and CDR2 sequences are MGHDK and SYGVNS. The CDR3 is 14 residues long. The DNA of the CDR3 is TGTGCCAGCAGTGAATCTTGGCAGTACTATGGCTACACCTTC. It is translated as CASSESWQYYGYTF.

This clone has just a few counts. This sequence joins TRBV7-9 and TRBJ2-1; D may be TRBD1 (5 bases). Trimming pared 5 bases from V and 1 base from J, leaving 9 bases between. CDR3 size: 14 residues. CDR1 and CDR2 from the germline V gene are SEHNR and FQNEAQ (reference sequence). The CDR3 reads CASSITGSYNEQFF. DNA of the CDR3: TGTGCCAGCAGCATAACAGGATCCTACAATGAGCAGTTCTTC.

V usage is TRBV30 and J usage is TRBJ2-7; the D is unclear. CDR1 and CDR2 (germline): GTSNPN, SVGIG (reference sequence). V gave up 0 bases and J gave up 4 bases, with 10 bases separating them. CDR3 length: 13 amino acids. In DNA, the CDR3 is TGTGCCTGGAGTGTACCTAATTCATACGAGCAGTACTTC. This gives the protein CAWSVPNSYEQYF.

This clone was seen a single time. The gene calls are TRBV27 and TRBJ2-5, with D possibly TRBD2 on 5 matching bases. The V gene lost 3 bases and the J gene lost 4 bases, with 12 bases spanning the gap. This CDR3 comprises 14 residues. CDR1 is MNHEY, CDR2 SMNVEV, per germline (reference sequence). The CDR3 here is CASSFSTAGETQYF. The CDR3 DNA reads TGTGCCAGCAGTTTTTCAACCGCGGGAGAGACCCAGTACTTC.

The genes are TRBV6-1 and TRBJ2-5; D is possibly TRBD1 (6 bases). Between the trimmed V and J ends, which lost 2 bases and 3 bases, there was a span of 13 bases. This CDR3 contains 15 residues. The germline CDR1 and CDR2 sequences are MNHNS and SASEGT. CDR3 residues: CASSEFMRGKETQYF. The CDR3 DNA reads TGTGCCAGCAGTGAATTTATGAGGGGGAAAGAGACCCAGTACTTC.

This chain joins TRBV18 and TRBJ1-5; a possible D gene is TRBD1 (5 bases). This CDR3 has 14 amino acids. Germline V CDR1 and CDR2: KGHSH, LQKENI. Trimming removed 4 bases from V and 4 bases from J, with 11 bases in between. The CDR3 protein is CASSRDGQNQPQHF. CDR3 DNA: TGTGCCAGCTCACGGGACGGCCAAAATCAGCCCCAGCATTTT.

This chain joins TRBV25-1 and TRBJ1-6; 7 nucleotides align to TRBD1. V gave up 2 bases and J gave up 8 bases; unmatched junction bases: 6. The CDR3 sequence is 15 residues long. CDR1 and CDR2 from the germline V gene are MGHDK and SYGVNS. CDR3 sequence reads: CASSEPTGVDSPLHF. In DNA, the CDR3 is TGTGCCAGCAGTGAACCCACAGGGGTTGATTCACCCCTCCACTTT.

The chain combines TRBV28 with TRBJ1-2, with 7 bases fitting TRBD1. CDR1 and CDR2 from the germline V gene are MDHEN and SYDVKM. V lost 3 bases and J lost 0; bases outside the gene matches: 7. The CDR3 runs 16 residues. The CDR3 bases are TGTGCCAGCAGTTTCCCAGGGGGATCAGCTAACTATGGCTACACCTTC. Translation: CASSFPGGSANYGYTF.

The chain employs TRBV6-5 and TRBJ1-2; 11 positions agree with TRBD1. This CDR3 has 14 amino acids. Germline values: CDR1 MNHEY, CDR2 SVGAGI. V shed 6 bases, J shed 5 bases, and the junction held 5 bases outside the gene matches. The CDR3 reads CASSRTGGWYGYTF. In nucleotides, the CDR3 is TGTGCCAGCAGCAGGACAGGGGGCTGGTATGGCTACACCTTC.